The entry that follows covers one T cell receptor (beta chain) sequence. Its antigen is not identified. The data were taken from a study of T cells in Graves' hyperthyroidism and ophthalmopathy. Notes on the study in general: Classification by a 13 V-J model distinguished ophthalmopathy from stable hyperthyroidism. For ophthalmopathy, model prediction preceded onset by a median about 6.2 months.

RNA transcripts yielded amplified TCR beta CDR3 regions. HTBI primers were used for first-round RT-PCR of the TCR CDR3. Each CDR3 protein is one row after TCRdb ran MiXCR on the multiplex PCR reads. The table has hundreds of thousands of distinct CDR3 sequences, about 17% seen once. Each ophthalmopathy patient scored at least 3 on the Clinical Activity Score and at least 4 on NOSPECS grade, with duration under 3 months. Patients were excluded because of uncontrolled infection, other autoimmune disease, pregnancy or lactation. The CDR3 consists of 16 residues. The germline CDR1 and CDR2 sequences are SGHDT and YYEEEE. With 3 bases clipped from V and 5 bases from J, the junction kept 11 bases outside the gene matches.

J is TRBJ2-7 and V is TRBV5-6; 10 positions agree with TRBD1. The sequenced sample was blood. This TCR came from a woman in her sixties or seventies with Graves' ophthalmopathy. The CDR3 DNA reads TGTGCCAGCAGCTCATGGCGGCGGGACAGGGGACACGAGCAGTACTTC. This codes for CASSSWRRDRGHEQYF.